This T cell receptor beta chain was recovered during a study of control samples from healthy donors and cancer patients. Assay used: immunoSEQ multiplex PCR; TCRdb lists only in-frame clones, some missing. The repertoire holds 90,000 to 100,000 clones, 65% to 85% seen once, with about 36% in the top ten. Trimming shortened V by 5 bases and J by 1 base, and 12 bases separated the two germline ends. Per the germline V gene, CDR1 is SEHNR and CDR2 is FQNEAQ (reference sequence). This CDR3 spans 14 amino acids. The sequenced sample consisted of PBMCs. The rearrangement links TRBV7-9 to TRBJ2-7; D is ambiguous. The TCR sequence derives from a man in his sixties or seventies with lung cancer. The CDR3 region is CASSAFGLSYEQYF. The CDR3 nucleotides are TGTGCCAGCAGCGCCTTCGGGCTTTCCTACGAGCAGTACTTC.